A single sample is the source of the 17 T cell receptor beta chains below, sequenced in a study of blood T cell repertoires in COVID-19. Sequencing was performed with immunoSEQ multiplex PCR; in TCRdb, only in-frame clones are kept and a portion is missing. Of a few hundred thousand clones listed, 75% to 90% are singletons. Sequencing was performed on PBMCs or T cells enriched from blood (not recorded which). The receptors originated from a man younger than 45 who had recovered from COVID-19.

The V call is TRBV7-8, the J call TRBJ2-2, with 7 nucleotides matching TRBD2. The CDR3 consists of 15 residues. The J segment lost 7 bases and the V segment lost 5 bases, leaving 10 bases of the junction unmatched. CDR1 SGHVS and CDR2 FQNEAQ come from the germline V gene. CDR3 amino acids: CASSPRIAGGGELFF. The CDR3 coding sequence is TGTGCCAGCAGCCCGAGAATAGCGGGTGGCGGGGAGCTGTTTTTT. Full variable domain (rest looked up from reference TRBV7-8 and TRBJ2-2): GAGVSQSPRYKVAKRGQDVALRCDPISGHVSLFWYQQALGQGPEFLTYFQNEAQLDKSGLPSDRFFAERPEGSVSTLKIQRTQQEDSAVYLCASSPRIAGGGELFFGEGSRLTVL.

This chain connects TRBV7-9 to TRBJ1-1; 10 nucleotides agree with TRBD1. Germline assignment: CDR1 SEHNR and CDR2 FQNEAQ (reference sequence). The CDR3 covers 15 residues. The V and J ends lost 1 base and 5 bases, in that order; junction bases with no gene match: 4. The CDR3 bases are TGTGCCAGCAGCTTAGGGGACAGGGGAGGAACTGAAGCTTTCTTT. It yields the protein CASSLGDRGGTEAFF.

Only one count was recorded for this clone. CDR3 in DNA: TGTGCCAGCAGCTGGGGACAGGGGCGATCTGGGGCCAACGTCCTGACTTTC. Translation: CASSWGQGRSGANVLTF. The V call is TRBV7-6, the J call TRBJ2-6, with 10 nucleotides matching TRBD1. V was pared by 4 bases and J by 1 base, with 4 bases of the junction left unmatched. The CDR3 runs 17 residues. Germline assignment: CDR1 SGHVS and CDR2 FNYEAQ.

The rearrangement links TRBV4-1 to TRBJ1-6; D not resolved. Germline V CDR1 and CDR2: MGHRA, YSYEKL. The CDR3 totals 13 residues. V gave up 1 base and J gave up 7 bases, with 5 bases separating them. Here the CDR3 DNA reads TGCGCCAGCAGCCAAGCACAGAATTCACCCCTCCACTTT. Encoded protein: CASSQAQNSPLHF.

V is TRBV12-5 and J is TRBJ2-2; 14 bases align to TRBD2. This CDR3 has 18 residues. Germline V gives CDR1 LGHNT, CDR2 FRNRAP. V gave up 4 bases and J gave up 3 bases; unmatched junction bases: 7. The CDR3 is CASGSRGLAGDHTGELFF. Written as DNA, the CDR3 is TGTGCTAGTGGTTCGAGGGGACTAGCGGGAGATCACACCGGGGAGCTGTTTTTT.

This CDR3 is CAISEAGRLSTDTQYF. The DNA for the CDR3 is TGTGCCATCAGTGAGGCGGGACGCCTTTCCACAGATACGCAGTATTTT. V gene TRBV10-3 combines with J gene TRBJ2-3, with D perhaps TRBD2 (6 bases). V was shortened by 2 bases and J by 2 bases, with 14 bases between the two germline ends. The germline CDR1 and CDR2 sequences are ENHRY and SYGVKD. The CDR3 length is 16 residues.

This chain links TRBV5-1 with TRBJ1-4; the match to TRBD1 covers 8 bases. Germline CDR1 reads SGHRS; CDR2 reads YFSETQ. The V gene end was trimmed by 0 bases and the J gene end by 2 bases; junction bases not matched to a gene: 6. The length of the CDR3 is 17 residues. The CDR3 DNA sequence: TGCGCCAGCAGCTTGGATCCAGGGGGCGTCACTAATGAAAAACTGTTTTTT. It codes for CASSLDPGGVTNEKLFF.

The chain is built from TRBV15 and TRBJ1-3; no clear D gene. The CDR3 consists of 17 residues. The germline CDR1 and CDR2 sequences are LNHNV and YYDKDF (reference sequence). V was clipped by 3 bases and J by 5 bases, with 20 bases between them. DNA of the CDR3: TGTGCCACCAGCAGTGGGAGTGGAATCCGATCGCGAAACACCATATATTTT. Translated, it gives CATSSGSGIRSRNTIYF. The complete variable domain, with remaining parts taken from reference TRBV15 and TRBJ1-3, reads DAMVIQNPRYQVTQFGKPVTLSCSQTLNHNVMYWYQQKSSQAPKLLFHYYDKDFNNEADTPDNFQSRRPNTSFCFLDIRSPGLGDTAMYLCATSSGSGIRSRNTIYFGEGSWLTVV.

The V call is TRBV2, the J call TRBJ1-6, with D possibly matching TRBD1 (5 bases). This CDR3 contains 14 residues. Trimming removed 4 bases at V and 10 bases at J, with 14 bases between. Germline CDR1 reads SNHLY; CDR2 reads FYNNEI. The CDR3 nucleotides are TGTGCCAGCAGTGCTCTACAGGCGCGGTCACCCCTCCACTTT. Encoded protein: CASSALQARSPLHF.

The chain employs TRBV3-1 (or the pseudogene TRBV3-2) and TRBJ2-2, with D possibly TRBD2 on 6 matching bases. CDR1 is LGHDT, CDR2 YNNKEL, per germline (reference sequence). V was trimmed by 3 bases and J by 7 bases, leaving 18 bases between them. This CDR3 region has 16 residues. CDR3 bases: TGTGCCAGCAGCCACCAGGCTATCGGGGGAATCGGGGAGCTGTTTTTT. The encoded protein is CASSHQAIGGIGELFF.

This clone was observed a handful of times. The gene calls are TRBV2 and TRBJ2-7, with 9 nucleotides matching TRBD2. The CDR3 loop spans 14 amino acids. The junction had 12 bases not matched to a gene; V was cut back by 8 bases and J by 7 bases. The germline gives CDR1 SNHLY, CDR2 FYNNEI. The CDR3 nucleotides are TGTGCCAGCGGGGGCGGGAGGGCCCTCTATGAGCAGTACTTC. It codes for CASGGGRALYEQYF.

The chain joins TRBV28 to TRBJ2-7; 13 bases are a match to TRBD2. The CDR3 loop spans 16 amino acids. V lost 2 bases to trimming and J lost 3 bases; unmatched junction nucleotides: 4. Germline loops: CDR1 MDHEN, CDR2 SYDVKM. The CDR3 protein is CASSLTSGRAGYEQYF. CDR3 sequence (DNA): TGTGCCAGCAGTTTAACTAGCGGGAGGGCCGGCTACGAGCAGTACTTC.

V and J are TRBV7-9 and TRBJ1-1; D uncertain. The CDR3 sequence is 15 residues long. The germline V gene encodes CDR1 SEHNR and CDR2 FQNEAQ (reference sequence). The V gene lost 3 bases and the J gene lost 1 base, with 12 bases spanning the gap. The CDR3 sequence: CASSFVGRKNTEAFF. The CDR3 DNA is TGTGCCAGCAGCTTTGTTGGCAGAAAGAACACTGAAGCTTTCTTT. Drawing the rest from reference TRBV7-9 and TRBJ1-1, the complete variable domain is DTGVSQNPRHKITKRGQNVTFRCDPISEHNRLYWYRQTLGQGPEFLTYFQNEAQLEKSRLLSDRFSAERPKGSFSTLEIQRTEQGDSAMYLCASSFVGRKNTEAFFGQGTRLTVV.

This chain uses TRBV7-3 with TRBJ2-3, with 13 positions matching TRBD2. CDR1 SGHTA and CDR2 FQGTGA come from the germline V gene. The J segment lost 5 bases and the V segment lost 4 bases, leaving 6 bases of the junction unmatched. The CDR3 totals 16 residues. CDR3 residues: CASSSGLAGAVDTQYF. The CDR3 DNA is TGTGCCAGCAGCTCAGGACTAGCGGGAGCTGTAGATACGCAGTATTTT.

The chain recombines TRBV2 with TRBJ2-5; D may be TRBD1 (7 bases). V shed 10 bases and J shed 2 bases, with 14 bases lying between them. Per germline, CDR1 SNHLY and CDR2 FYNNEI. The CDR3 totals 13 residues. CDR3 DNA sequence: TGTGCCAACTCACAGGGGAGGCAAGAGACCCAGTACTTC. Residues: CANSQGRQETQYF.

The chain recombines TRBV7-9 with TRBJ1-2; D call uncertain. Germline assignment: CDR1 SEHNR and CDR2 FQNEAQ (reference sequence). This CDR3 contains 17 residues. V was pared by 2 bases and J by 0 bases, with 16 bases between. The CDR3 DNA reads TGTGCCAGCAGCTTACCAACCCTCATACCGGCTAACTATGGCTACACCTTC. Protein: CASSLPTLIPANYGYTF.

The chain combines TRBV19 with TRBJ1-6; D perhaps matches TRBD1 (6 bases). Trimming took 7 bases from V and 9 from J, leaving 13 bases between them. Germline CDR1 reads LNHDA; CDR2 reads SQIVND (reference sequence). This CDR3 has 13 amino acids. The CDR3 sequence is CASTTGHGSPLHF. The CDR3 bases are TGTGCCAGTACAACAGGGCATGGTTCACCCCTCCACTTT.